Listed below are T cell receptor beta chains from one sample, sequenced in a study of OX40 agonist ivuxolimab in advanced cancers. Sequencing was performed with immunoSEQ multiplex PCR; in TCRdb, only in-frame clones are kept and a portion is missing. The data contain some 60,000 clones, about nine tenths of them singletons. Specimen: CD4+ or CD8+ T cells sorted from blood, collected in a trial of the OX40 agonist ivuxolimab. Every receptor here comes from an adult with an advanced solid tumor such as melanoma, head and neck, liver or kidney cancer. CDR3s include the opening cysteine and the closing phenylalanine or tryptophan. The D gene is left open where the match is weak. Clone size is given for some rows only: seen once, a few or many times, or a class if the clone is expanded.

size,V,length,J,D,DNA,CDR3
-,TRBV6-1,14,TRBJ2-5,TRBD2,TGTGCCAGCCTGGCTAGCGGGAGATCAGAGACCCAGTACTTC,CASLASGRSETQYF
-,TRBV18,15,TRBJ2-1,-,TGTGCCAGCTCACCAGGGCAGGACTCCTACAATGAGCAGTTCTTC,CASSPGQDSYNEQFF
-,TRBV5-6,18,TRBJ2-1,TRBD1,TGTGCCAGCAGCGCAGGGACAGGGGGAAGAGTCGCCTACAATGAGCAGTTCTTC,CASSAGTGGRVAYNEQFF
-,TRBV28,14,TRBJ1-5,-,TGTGCCAGCACTGCAGGGTCATACAATCAGCCCCAGCATTTT,CASTAGSYNQPQHF
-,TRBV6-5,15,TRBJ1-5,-,TGTGCCAGCAGAGCCTCAGGGGTTAGCAATCAGCCCCAGCATTTT,CASRASGVSNQPQHF
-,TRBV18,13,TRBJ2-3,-,TGTGCCAGCTCACCACCTTCCGAAGATACGCAGTATTTT,CASSPPSEDTQYF
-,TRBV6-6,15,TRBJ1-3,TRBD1,TGTGCCAGCAGTTACGCCGACAGGGGTGGAAACACCATATATTTT,CASSYADRGGNTIYF
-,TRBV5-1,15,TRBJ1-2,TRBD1,TGCGCCAGCAGCTTAATGGGGACAGGGGCCTATGGCTACACCTTC,CASSLMGTGAYGYTF
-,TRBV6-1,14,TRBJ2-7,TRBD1,TGTGCCAGCAACCCGGCAGGGGGTGGGTACGAGCAGTACTTC,CASNPAGGGYEQYF
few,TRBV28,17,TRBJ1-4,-,TGTGCCAGCAGTTGGGGGGGGCCAGGGAGATCCTTCGAAAAACTGTTTTTT,CASSWGGPGRSFEKLFF
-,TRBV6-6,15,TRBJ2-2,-,TGTGCCAGCAGTTACGATAGATCGAACACCGGGGAGCTGTTTTTT,CASSYDRSNTGELFF
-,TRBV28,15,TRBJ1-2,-,TGTGCCAGCAGCCGGGGAAGGCCGTTAAACTATGGCTACACCTTC,CASSRGRPLNYGYTF
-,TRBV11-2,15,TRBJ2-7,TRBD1,TGTGCCAGCAGCTTAGGAAGGGGACAGGGGTACGAGCAGTACTTC,CASSLGRGQGYEQYF
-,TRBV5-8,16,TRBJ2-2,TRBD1,TGTGCCAGCAGCTTGGGACAGGGGGCTGAGACCGGGGAGCTGTTTTTT,CASSLGQGAETGELFF
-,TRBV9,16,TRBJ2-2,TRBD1,TGTGCCAGCAGCTTTACCGGGACAGGGATCACCGGGGAGCTGTTTTTT,CASSFTGTGITGELFF
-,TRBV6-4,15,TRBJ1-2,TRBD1,TGTGCCAGCAGGGCCGGGACAGGGAATAACTATGGCTACACCTTC,CASRAGTGNNYGYTF
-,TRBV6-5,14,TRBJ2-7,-,TGTGCCAGCAGTTCGACAGGCCTCCGGTGGGAGCAGTACTTC,CASSSTGLRWEQYF
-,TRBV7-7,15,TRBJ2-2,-,TGTGCTAGCAGCTTATCAGGGACGGACACCGGGGAGCTGTTTTTT,CASSLSGTDTGELFF
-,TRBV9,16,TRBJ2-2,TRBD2,TGTGCCAGCAGCGCTACTAGCGGGGTTAACACCGGGGAGCTGTTTTTT,CASSATSGVNTGELFF
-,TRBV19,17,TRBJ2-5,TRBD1,TGTGCCAGTAGTACGCCGGGACAGGGGACTCGGGGGGAGACCCAGTACTTC,CASSTPGQGTRGETQYF
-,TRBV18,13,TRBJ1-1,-,TGTGCCAGCTCGCGGGACCTAGACACTGAAGCTTTCTTT,CASSRDLDTEAFF
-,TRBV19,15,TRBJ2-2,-,TGTGCCAGTAGTATAGGGACCGAGAACACCGGGGAGCTGTTTTTT,CASSIGTENTGELFF
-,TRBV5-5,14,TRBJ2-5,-,TGTGCCAGCAGCTTGGTGGGGGGTCAAGAGACCCAGTACTTC,CASSLVGGQETQYF
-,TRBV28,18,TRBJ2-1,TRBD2,TGTGCCAGCAGTGGGCCTGGGACTAGCGGGAGCTCCTACAATGAGCAGTTCTTC,CASSGPGTSGSSYNEQFF
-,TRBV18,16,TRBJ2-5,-,TGTGCCAGCTCACCATCCCCTATGAAAAGGGGAGAGACCCAGTACTTC,CASSPSPMKRGETQYF
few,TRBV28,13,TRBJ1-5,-,TGTGCCAGCAGTTTATGGGGAATACCGCCCCAGCATTTT,CASSLWGIPPQHF